A few counts support the clone carrying this T cell receptor (beta chain). Its antigen is as yet unknown. Germline-derived CDR1 and CDR2 are SGHVS and FQNEAQ. The CDR3 length is 16 residues. Unmatched junction bases numbered 4, after V lost 3 bases and J lost 4 bases. During its preparation, the TCRbeta library received unique molecular identifiers. TCRdb reprocessed the PCR reads with MiXCR, giving one entry per CDR3 protein. The table records about 870,000 distinct CDR3 sequences, under 20% of them present only once. The data are from a study of T-cell reconstitution after alpha-beta-depleted transplantation in children. Findings and caveats of the study: Surviving recipient T cells and intrathymic progenitors accounted for some patients' high TCRbeta diversity at day 60. Diversity and T-cell counts at one year after transplant derived mostly from new T cells. Several hundred expanded graft clones reportedly supplied alpha-beta T cells about two months after transplant.

This clonotype was sampled from a male patient aged 10 to 17 who had a stem cell transplant for acute lymphoblastic leukemia, so the T cells may come from the graft donor. The chain uses TRBV7-8 and TRBJ1-6, with 9 bases identical to TRBD1. This specimen consisted of PBMCs, mostly from graft donor cells, obtained 360 days after TCRalphabeta/CD19-depleted stem cell transplant. CDR3 bases: TGTGCCAGCAGCTTCCGGACAGGGGCTTATAATTCACCCCTCCACTTT. Its translation: CASSFRTGAYNSPLHF.